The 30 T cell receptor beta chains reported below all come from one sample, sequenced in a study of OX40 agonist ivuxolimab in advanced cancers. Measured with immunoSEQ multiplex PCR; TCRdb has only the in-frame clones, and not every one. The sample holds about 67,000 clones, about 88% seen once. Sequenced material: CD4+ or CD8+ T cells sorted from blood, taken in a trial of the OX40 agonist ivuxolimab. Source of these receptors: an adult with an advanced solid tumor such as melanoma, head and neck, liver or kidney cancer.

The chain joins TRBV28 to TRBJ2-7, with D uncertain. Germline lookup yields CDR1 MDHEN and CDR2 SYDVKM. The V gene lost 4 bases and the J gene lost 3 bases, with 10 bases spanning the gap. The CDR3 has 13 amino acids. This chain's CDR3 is CASSSPVVYEQYF. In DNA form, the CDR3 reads TGTGCCAGCAGTTCTCCGGTCGTCTACGAGCAGTACTTC.

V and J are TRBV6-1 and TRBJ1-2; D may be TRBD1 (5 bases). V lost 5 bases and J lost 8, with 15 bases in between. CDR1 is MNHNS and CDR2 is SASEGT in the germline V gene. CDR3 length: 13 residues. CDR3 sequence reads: CASSPQGYGGYTF. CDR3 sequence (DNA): TGTGCCAGCAGTCCTCAGGGATATGGGGGCTACACCTTC.

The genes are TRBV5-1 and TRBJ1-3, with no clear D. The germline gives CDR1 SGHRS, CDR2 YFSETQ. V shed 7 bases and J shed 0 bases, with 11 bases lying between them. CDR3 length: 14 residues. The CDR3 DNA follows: TGCGCCAGCCGAGAGGATTACTCTGGAAACACCATATATTTT. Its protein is CASREDYSGNTIYF. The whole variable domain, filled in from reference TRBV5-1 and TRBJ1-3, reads KAGVTQTPRYLIKTRGQQVTLSCSPISGHRSVSWYQQTPGQGLQFLFEYFSETQRNKGNFPGRFSGRQFSNSRSEMNVSTLELGDSALYLCASREDYSGNTIYFGEGSWLTVV.

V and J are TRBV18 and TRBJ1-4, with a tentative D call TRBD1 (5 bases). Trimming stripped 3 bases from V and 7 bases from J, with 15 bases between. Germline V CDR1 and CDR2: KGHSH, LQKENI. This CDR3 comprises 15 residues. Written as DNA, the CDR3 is TGTGCCAGCTCACCCCCGTTGGCGGGGGGTGAAAAACTGTTTTTT. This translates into CASSPPLAGGEKLFF.

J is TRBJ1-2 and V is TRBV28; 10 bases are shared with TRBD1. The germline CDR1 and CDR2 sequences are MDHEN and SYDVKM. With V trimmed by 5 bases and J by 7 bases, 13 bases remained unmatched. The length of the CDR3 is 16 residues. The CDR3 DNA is TGTGCCAGCAGTGCCCACCGGGACAGGGGCACTGGTGGCTACACCTTC. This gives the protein CASSAHRDRGTGGYTF.

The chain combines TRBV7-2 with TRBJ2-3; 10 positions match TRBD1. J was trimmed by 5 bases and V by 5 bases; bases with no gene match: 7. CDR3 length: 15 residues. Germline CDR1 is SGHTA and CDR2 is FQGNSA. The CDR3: CASSRRTGGKDTQYF. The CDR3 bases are TGTGCCAGCAGCCGTAGGACAGGGGGGAAAGATACGCAGTATTTT.

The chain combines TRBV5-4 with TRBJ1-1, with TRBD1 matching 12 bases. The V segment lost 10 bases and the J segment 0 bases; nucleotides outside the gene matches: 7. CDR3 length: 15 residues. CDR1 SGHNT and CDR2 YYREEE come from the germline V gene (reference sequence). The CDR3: CAPGDRGQVNTEAFF. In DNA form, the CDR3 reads TGTGCCCCGGGGGACAGGGGGCAGGTGAACACTGAAGCTTTCTTT.

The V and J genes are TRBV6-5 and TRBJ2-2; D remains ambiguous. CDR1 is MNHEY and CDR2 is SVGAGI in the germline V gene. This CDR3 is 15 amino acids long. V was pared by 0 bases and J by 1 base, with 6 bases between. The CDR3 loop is CASSYSIGNTGELFF. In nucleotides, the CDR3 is TGTGCCAGCAGTTACTCTATAGGGAACACCGGGGAGCTGTTTTTT.

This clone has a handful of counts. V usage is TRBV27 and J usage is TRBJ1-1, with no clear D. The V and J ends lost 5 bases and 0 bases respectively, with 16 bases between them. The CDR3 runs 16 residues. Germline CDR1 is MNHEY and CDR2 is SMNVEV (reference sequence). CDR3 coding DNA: TGTGCCAGCAGTAAGCGCCCGACCTTTATGAACACTGAAGCTTTCTTT. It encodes CASSKRPTFMNTEAFF.

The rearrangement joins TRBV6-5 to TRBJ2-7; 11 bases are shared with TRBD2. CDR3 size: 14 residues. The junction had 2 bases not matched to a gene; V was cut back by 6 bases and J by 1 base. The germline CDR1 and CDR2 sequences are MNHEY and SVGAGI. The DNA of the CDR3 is TGTGCCAGCAGGCGACTAGCGGGATCCTACGAGCAGTACTTC. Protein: CASRRLAGSYEQYF.

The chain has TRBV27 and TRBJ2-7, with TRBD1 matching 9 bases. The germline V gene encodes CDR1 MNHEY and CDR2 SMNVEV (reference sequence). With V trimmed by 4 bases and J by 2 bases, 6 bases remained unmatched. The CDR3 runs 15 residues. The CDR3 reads CASSSPGQGTYEQYF. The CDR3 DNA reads TGTGCCAGCAGTTCCCCGGGACAGGGTACCTACGAGCAGTACTTC.

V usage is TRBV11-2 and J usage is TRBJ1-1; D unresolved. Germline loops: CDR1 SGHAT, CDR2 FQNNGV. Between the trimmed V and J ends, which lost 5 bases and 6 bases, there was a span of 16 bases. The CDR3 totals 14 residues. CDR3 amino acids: CASSHTSVRAEAFF. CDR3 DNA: TGTGCCAGCAGCCACACGTCGGTCCGGGCTGAAGCTTTCTTT.

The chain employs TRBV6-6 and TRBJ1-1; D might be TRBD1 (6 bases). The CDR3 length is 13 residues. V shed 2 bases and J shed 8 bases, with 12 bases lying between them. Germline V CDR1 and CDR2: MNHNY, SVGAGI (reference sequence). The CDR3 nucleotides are TGTGCCAGCAGTTACATTCTTGGACAGGAAGCTTTCTTT. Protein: CASSYILGQEAFF.

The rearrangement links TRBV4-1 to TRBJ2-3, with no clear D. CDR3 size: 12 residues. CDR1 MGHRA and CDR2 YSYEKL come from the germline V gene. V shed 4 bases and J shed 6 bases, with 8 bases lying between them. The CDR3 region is CASSPQADTQYF. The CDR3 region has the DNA TGCGCCAGCAGCCCTCAAGCGGATACGCAGTATTTT.

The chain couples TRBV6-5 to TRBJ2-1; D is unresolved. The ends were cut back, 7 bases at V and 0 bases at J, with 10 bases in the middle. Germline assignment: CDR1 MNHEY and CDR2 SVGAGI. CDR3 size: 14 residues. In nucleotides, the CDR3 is TGTGCCAGCACAGCCTCCAGCTCCTACAATGAGCAGTTCTTC. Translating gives CASTASSSYNEQFF.

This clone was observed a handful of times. CDR3 in amino acids: CASSLPQETQYF. The CDR3 DNA follows: TGTGCCAGCAGTTTACCCCAAGAGACCCAGTACTTC. The genes are TRBV28 and TRBJ2-5; D gene unclear. The V end lost 2 bases, the J end lost 1 base, and 2 bases lay between the germline ends. The CDR3 is 12 amino acids. CDR1 is MDHEN, CDR2 SYDVKM, per germline.

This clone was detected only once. In DNA form, the CDR3 reads TGTGCCAGCAGCTTAGCGGGGGAGGGAACAGATACGCAGTATTTT. It codes for CASSLAGEGTDTQYF. V gene TRBV7-9 combines with J gene TRBJ2-3; 7 bases align to TRBD2. The CDR3 covers 15 residues. The germline gives CDR1 SEHNR, CDR2 FQNEAQ (reference sequence). J gave up 3 bases and V 0 bases, and 3 bases lay outside the gene matches. The whole variable domain, remainder taken from reference TRBV7-9 and TRBJ2-3, is DTGVSQNPRHKITKRGQNVTFRCDPISEHNRLYWYRQTLGQGPEFLTYFQNEAQLEKSRLLSDRFSAERPKGSFSTLEIQRTEQGDSAMYLCASSLAGEGTDTQYFGPGTRLTVL.

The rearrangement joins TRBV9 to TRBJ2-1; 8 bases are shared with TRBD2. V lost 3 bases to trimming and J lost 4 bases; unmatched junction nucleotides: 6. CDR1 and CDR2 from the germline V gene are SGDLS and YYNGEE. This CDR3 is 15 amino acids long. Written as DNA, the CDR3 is TGTGCCAGCAGCGAGTGGAGCGGGAGTTACAATGAGCAGTTCTTC. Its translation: CASSEWSGSYNEQFF.

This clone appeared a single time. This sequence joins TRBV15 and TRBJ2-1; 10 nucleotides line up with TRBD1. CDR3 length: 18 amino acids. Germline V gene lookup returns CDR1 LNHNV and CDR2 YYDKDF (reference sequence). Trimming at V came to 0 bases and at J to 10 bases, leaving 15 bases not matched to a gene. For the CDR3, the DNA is TGTGCCACCAGCAGAGATTTGGGAGGGGGACAGGGGATTTTAGAGCAGTTCTTC. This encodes CATSRDLGGGQGILEQFF.

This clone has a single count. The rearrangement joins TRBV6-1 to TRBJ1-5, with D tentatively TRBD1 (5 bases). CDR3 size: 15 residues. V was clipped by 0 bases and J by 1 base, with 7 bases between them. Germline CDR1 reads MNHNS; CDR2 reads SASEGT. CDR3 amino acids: CASSEAGTSNQPQHF. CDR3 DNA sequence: TGTGCCAGCAGTGAAGCGGGGACCAGCAATCAGCCCCAGCATTTT.

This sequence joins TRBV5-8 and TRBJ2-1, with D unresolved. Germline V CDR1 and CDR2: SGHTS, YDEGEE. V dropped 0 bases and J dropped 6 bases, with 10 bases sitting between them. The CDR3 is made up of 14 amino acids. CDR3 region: CASSLGKARNEQFF. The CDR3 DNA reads TGTGCCAGCAGCTTGGGCAAAGCGCGCAATGAGCAGTTCTTC.

The CDR3 reads CASSPASTGHNEQFF. The CDR3 DNA follows: TGTGCCAGCAGCCCCGCCTCAACGGGTCACAATGAGCAGTTCTTC. This chain joins TRBV9 and TRBJ2-1; unclear D gene. The CDR3 runs to 15 residues. The V gene lost 4 bases and the J gene lost 5 bases, with 16 bases spanning the gap. The germline gives CDR1 SGDLS, CDR2 YYNGEE.

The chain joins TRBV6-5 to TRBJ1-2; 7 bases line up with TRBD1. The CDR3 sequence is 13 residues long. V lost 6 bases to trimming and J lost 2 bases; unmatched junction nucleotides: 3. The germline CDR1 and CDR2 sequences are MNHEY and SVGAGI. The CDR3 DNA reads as TGTGCCAGCAGACAGACAGGGAACTATGGCTACACCTTC. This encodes CASRQTGNYGYTF.

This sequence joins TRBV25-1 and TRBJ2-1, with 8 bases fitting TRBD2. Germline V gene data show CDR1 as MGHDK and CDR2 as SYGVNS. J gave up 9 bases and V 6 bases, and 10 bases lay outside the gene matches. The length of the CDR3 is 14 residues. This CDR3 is CASSSAASGFEQFF. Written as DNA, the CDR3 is TGTGCCAGCAGCTCAGCGGCTAGCGGGTTTGAGCAGTTCTTC.

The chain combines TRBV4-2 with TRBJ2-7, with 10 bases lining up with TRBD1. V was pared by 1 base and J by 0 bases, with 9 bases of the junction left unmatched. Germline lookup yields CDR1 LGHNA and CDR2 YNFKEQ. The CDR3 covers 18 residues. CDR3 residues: CASSQVGGGDRGSYEQYF. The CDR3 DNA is TGTGCCAGCAGCCAAGTGGGGGGAGGGGACAGGGGCTCCTACGAGCAGTACTTC.

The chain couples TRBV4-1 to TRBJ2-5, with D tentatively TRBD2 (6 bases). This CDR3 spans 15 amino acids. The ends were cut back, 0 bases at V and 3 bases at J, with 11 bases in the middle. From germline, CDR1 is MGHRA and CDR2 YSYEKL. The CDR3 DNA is TGCGCCAGCAGCCAAGATGGGAGGATGGAAGAGACCCAGTACTTC. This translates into CASSQDGRMEETQYF.

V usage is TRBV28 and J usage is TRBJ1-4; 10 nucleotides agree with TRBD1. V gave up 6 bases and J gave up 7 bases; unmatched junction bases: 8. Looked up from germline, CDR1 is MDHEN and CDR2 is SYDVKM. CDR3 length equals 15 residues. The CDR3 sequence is CASSPTGGRSEKLFF. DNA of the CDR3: TGTGCCAGCAGCCCGACAGGGGGCAGGAGTGAAAAACTGTTTTTT.

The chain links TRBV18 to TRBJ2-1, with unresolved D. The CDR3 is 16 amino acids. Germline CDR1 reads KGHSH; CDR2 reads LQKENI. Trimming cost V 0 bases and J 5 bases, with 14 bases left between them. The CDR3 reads CASSPPRQEYDNEQFF. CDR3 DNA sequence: TGTGCCAGCTCACCACCGAGGCAGGAATATGACAATGAGCAGTTCTTC.

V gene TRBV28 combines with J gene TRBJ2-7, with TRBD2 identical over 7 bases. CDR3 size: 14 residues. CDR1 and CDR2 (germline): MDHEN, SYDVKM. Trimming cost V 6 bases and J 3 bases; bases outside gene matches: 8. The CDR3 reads CASSLLAEVYEQYF. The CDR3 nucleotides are TGTGCCAGCAGCCTCCTAGCGGAGGTCTACGAGCAGTACTTC.

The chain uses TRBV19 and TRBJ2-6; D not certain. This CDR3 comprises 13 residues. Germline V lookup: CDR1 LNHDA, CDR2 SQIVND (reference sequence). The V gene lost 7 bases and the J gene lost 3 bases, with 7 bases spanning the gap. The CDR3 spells CASNGNGANVLTF. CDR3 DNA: TGTGCCAGTAATGGGAATGGGGCCAACGTCCTGACTTTC.